These 13 T cell receptor beta chains were all obtained from the same sample, sequenced in a study of cytomegalovirus exposure and HLA in healthy donors. Vbeta (60) and Jbeta (13) primers were used in the PCR. Sequencing used immunoSEQ multiplex PCR; TCRdb keeps in-frame clones, though not all of them. This table has around 86,000 clones, roughly 79% appearing once. Sequencing was carried out using PBMCs. The receptors derive from a female donor in good health and CMV-seronegative.

The genes are TRBV27 and TRBJ2-3, with 8 nucleotides matching TRBD1. With 0 bases clipped from V and 1 base from J, the junction kept 3 bases outside the gene matches. The germline V gene has CDR1 MNHEY and CDR2 SMNVEV (reference sequence). This CDR3 comprises 16 residues. This chain's CDR3 is CASSLSGRGRTDTQYF. The CDR3 bases are TGTGCCAGCAGTTTATCAGGCAGGGGGCGCACAGATACGCAGTATTTT.

This chain joins TRBV5-1 and TRBJ2-3, with D maybe TRBD2 (5 bases). Deletions cut 0 bases from V and 4 bases from J, with 6 bases between. The CDR3 is 13 amino acids. Germline CDR1 is SGHRS and CDR2 is YFSETQ. The CDR3: CASSLGGSDTQYF. The CDR3 DNA reads as TGCGCCAGCAGCTTGGGAGGGTCAGATACGCAGTATTTT. The full variable domain, its missing parts supplied by reference TRBV5-1 and TRBJ2-3, is KAGVTQTPRYLIKTRGQQVTLSCSPISGHRSVSWYQQTPGQGLQFLFEYFSETQRNKGNFPGRFSGRQFSNSRSEMNVSTLELGDSALYLCASSLGGSDTQYFGPGTRLTVL.

V gene TRBV2 combines with J gene TRBJ2-4; 13 nucleotides agree with TRBD2. V gave up 4 bases and J gave up 6 bases; unmatched junction bases: 3. The CDR3 loop spans 15 amino acids. CDR1 and CDR2 (germline): SNHLY, FYNNEI. CDR3 loop: CASSGTSGSSNIQYF. The CDR3 nucleotides are TGTGCCAGCAGTGGGACTAGCGGGAGTTCAAACATTCAGTACTTC.

V and J are TRBV25-1 and TRBJ2-3; the D is unclear. The CDR3 contains 11 residues. Looked up from germline, CDR1 is MGHDK and CDR2 is SYGVNS. With 4 bases removed from V and 7 bases from J, the gap between germline ends came to 6 bases. This CDR3 reads CASSVLNTQYF. The CDR3 region has the DNA TGTGCCAGCAGTGTTTTAAATACGCAGTATTTT.

The chain has TRBV28 and TRBJ2-1; the D is unclear. The CDR3 consists of 13 residues. Germline CDR1 is MDHEN and CDR2 is SYDVKM. Trimming shortened V by 2 bases and J by 12 bases, and 14 bases separated the two germline ends. CDR3: CASSLDLPVLQFF. The DNA for the CDR3 is TGTGCCAGCAGTTTAGACTTGCCGGTTCTGCAGTTCTTC. Looking up the rest from reference TRBV28 and TRBJ2-1 gives the full variable domain: DVKVTQSSRYLVKRTGEKVFLECVQDMDHENMFWYRQDPGLGLRLIYFSYDVKMKEKGDIPEGYSVSREKKERFSLILESASTNQTSMYLCASSLDLPVLQFFGPGTRLTVL.

The V gene is TRBV4-3, the J gene TRBJ2-3; D unresolved. Germline V CDR1 and CDR2: LGHNA, YSLEER. The CDR3 is made up of 12 amino acids. Trimming pared 0 bases from V and 9 bases from J, leaving 7 bases between. CDR3 in DNA: TGCGCCAGCAGCCAAGATCCAGGAACGCAGTATTTT. Translation gives CASSQDPGTQYF.

The J gene is TRBJ2-3, the V gene TRBV6-6, with no clear D. From germline, CDR1 is MNHNY and CDR2 SVGAGI (reference sequence). CDR3 size: 14 residues. With 9 bases removed from V and 0 bases from J, the gap between germline ends came to 13 bases. The CDR3 DNA reads TGTGCCAGTTGCGCTTATTCTAGCACAGATACGCAGTATTTT. Amino acids: CASCAYSSTDTQYF.

The chain employs TRBV28 and TRBJ1-1, with D uncertain. V was trimmed by 2 bases and J by 4 bases, leaving 8 bases between them. The CDR3 is 13 residues long. Germline assignment: CDR1 MDHEN and CDR2 SYDVKM. The CDR3 sequence: CASSLVGPTEAFF. Here the CDR3 DNA reads TGTGCCAGCAGTTTAGTGGGCCCCACTGAAGCTTTCTTT.

This clone has only a few counts. The chain carries TRBV27 and TRBJ2-7; the D gene is possibly TRBD1 (5 bases). The germline V and J ends were trimmed by 5 bases and 6 bases, with 23 bases remaining between them. The CDR3 loop spans 16 amino acids. The germline V gene encodes CDR1 MNHEY and CDR2 SMNVEV (reference sequence). The CDR3 DNA follows: TGTGCCAGCAGTCCCGCCCATTCCCAGTTAGGGGCCGAGCAGTACTTC. Amino acid sequence: CASSPAHSQLGAEQYF.

The V gene is TRBV30, the J gene TRBJ1-2; D may be TRBD1 (5 bases). The CDR3 extends over 13 amino acids. The V end lost 5 bases, the J end lost 6 bases, and 16 bases lay between the germline ends. The V gene's germline CDR1 is GTSNPN and CDR2 SVGIG (reference sequence). The CDR3 reads CAWDRDYWNGYTF. The CDR3 DNA reads as TGTGCCTGGGACCGGGACTACTGGAATGGCTACACCTTC.

The V gene is TRBV28, the J gene TRBJ2-7; D ambiguous. CDR1 and CDR2 (germline): MDHEN, SYDVKM. V was pared by 7 bases and J by 11 bases, with 18 bases between. The CDR3 spans 12 residues. CDR3 DNA: TGTGCCAGCAAGGCGGCTGACTCCTTCAAGTACTTC. Translation: CASKAADSFKYF.

This chain joins TRBV5-8 and TRBJ2-3; 13 positions match TRBD2. The CDR3 loop spans 17 amino acids. Germline-derived CDR1 and CDR2 are SGHTS and YDEGEE. The V segment lost 3 bases and the J segment 0 bases; nucleotides outside the gene matches: 4. CDR3 region: CASSSGTSGDSTDTQYF. The CDR3 DNA is TGTGCCAGCAGCTCGGGGACTAGCGGGGATAGCACAGATACGCAGTATTTT.

The CDR3 here is CASSLAGRGETDTQYF. DNA for the CDR3: TGCGCCAGCAGCTTGGCGGGGCGCGGGGAAACAGATACGCAGTATTTT. The chain uses TRBV5-1 and TRBJ2-3, with D maybe TRBD2 (6 bases). Germline V gene sequence: CDR1 SGHRS, CDR2 YFSETQ. Trimming took 0 bases from V and 3 from J, leaving 14 bases between them. The CDR3 contains 16 residues.